Listed below are T cell receptor beta chains from one sample, sequenced in a study of OX40 agonist ivuxolimab in advanced cancers. Some clones are missing from TCRdb's copy, which holds only in-frame ones; the method was immunoSEQ multiplex PCR. The table shows 55,000 to 70,000 clones, with around 86% occurring only once. The sequenced sample was CD4+ or CD8+ T cells sorted from blood, obtained in a trial of the OX40 agonist ivuxolimab. Receptors were obtained from an adult with an advanced solid tumor such as melanoma, head and neck, liver or kidney cancer. CDR3s include the opening cysteine and the closing phenylalanine or tryptophan. Each record gives: clone size, V gene, J gene, D gene, CDR3 DNA, CDR3 protein. D genes are given only for firm matches. Part of the rows lack a size; the others show once, few, many or a class for expanded clones.

abundance: .
v_gene: TRBV19
j_gene: TRBJ1-1
d_gene: TRBD1
CDR3nt: TGTGCCAGTAGTCAAGGGACAGGGTACACTGAAGCTTTCTTT
CDR3aa: CASSQGTGYTEAFF

abundance: .
v_gene: TRBV27
j_gene: TRBJ2-1
d_gene: TRBD1
CDR3nt: TGTGCCAGCAGTAGGGACAGGGGGCGCAATGAGCAGTTCTTC
CDR3aa: CASSRDRGRNEQFF

abundance: few
v_gene: TRBV30
j_gene: TRBJ1-4
d_gene: .
CDR3nt: TGTGCCTGGAGTCACAAGGGAGGGACTAATGAAAAACTGTTTTTT
CDR3aa: CAWSHKGGTNEKLFF

abundance: .
v_gene: TRBV28
j_gene: TRBJ1-2
d_gene: .
CDR3nt: TGTGCCAGCAGTTTACGGGTCCGCGACTATGGCTACACCTTC
CDR3aa: CASSLRVRDYGYTF

abundance: few
v_gene: TRBV2
j_gene: TRBJ2-7
d_gene: TRBD1
CDR3nt: TGTGCCAGCAGGGGGACGGGACAGGGAGACGAGCAGTACTTC
CDR3aa: CASRGTGQGDEQYF

abundance: .
v_gene: TRBV10-1
j_gene: TRBJ2-5
d_gene: .
CDR3nt: TGCGCCAGCAGTGAGAATGGGGAAGAGACCCAGTACTTC
CDR3aa: CASSENGEETQYF

abundance: .
v_gene: TRBV19
j_gene: TRBJ1-3
d_gene: TRBD1
CDR3nt: TGTGCCAGTAGGACAGGGTCCGGAAACACCATATATTTT
CDR3aa: CASRTGSGNTIYF

abundance: .
v_gene: TRBV4-1
j_gene: TRBJ2-1
d_gene: TRBD2
CDR3nt: TGCGCCAGCAGCCAAGTAGGCCTAGCGGACGCTGAGCAGTTCTTC
CDR3aa: CASSQVGLADAEQFF

abundance: .
v_gene: TRBV10-3
j_gene: TRBJ2-7
d_gene: .
CDR3nt: TGTGCCATCAGGAACGGTGACGCCTACGAGCAGTACTTC
CDR3aa: CAIRNGDAYEQYF

abundance: .
v_gene: TRBV7-5
j_gene: TRBJ2-7
d_gene: .
CDR3nt: TGTGCCAGAAGCGCGCCTCTGTGCCACGAGCAGTACTTC
CDR3aa: CARSAPLCHEQYF

abundance: .
v_gene: TRBV5-1
j_gene: TRBJ2-1
d_gene: .
CDR3nt: TGCGCCAGCAGGCTCGGGGACCCTACTCATGAGCAGTTCTTC
CDR3aa: CASRLGDPTHEQFF

abundance: few
v_gene: TRBV28
j_gene: TRBJ1-3
d_gene: TRBD1
CDR3nt: TGTGCCAGCAGCGCAGGGGGGTCTGGAAACACCATATATTTT
CDR3aa: CASSAGGSGNTIYF

abundance: .
v_gene: TRBV14
j_gene: TRBJ1-5
d_gene: TRBD1
CDR3nt: TGTGCCAGCAGCCACCAGGGGGCAGGGCATAGCAATCAGCCCCAGCATTTT
CDR3aa: CASSHQGAGHSNQPQHF

abundance: .
v_gene: TRBV6-6
j_gene: TRBJ2-3
d_gene: .
CDR3nt: TGTGCCAGCAGTTACGAGAACAGGGTTTCAGATACGCAGTATTTT
CDR3aa: CASSYENRVSDTQYF

abundance: .
v_gene: TRBV7-3
j_gene: TRBJ2-2
d_gene: .
CDR3nt: TGTGCCAGCAGCTCACTCCTCGCCGGGGAGCTGTTTTTT
CDR3aa: CASSSLLAGELFF

abundance: .
v_gene: TRBV7-2
j_gene: TRBJ2-7
d_gene: TRBD2
CDR3nt: TGTGCCAGCAGCCCGCCGGGACCCCGCGGGGGTTGGAACTTC
CDR3aa: CASSPPGPRGGWNF

abundance: .
v_gene: TRBV5-1
j_gene: TRBJ2-7
d_gene: .
CDR3nt: TGCGCCAGCAACCCGGTTGGAGGGATCTACGAGCAGTACTTC
CDR3aa: CASNPVGGIYEQYF

abundance: .
v_gene: TRBV30
j_gene: TRBJ2-3
d_gene: TRBD2
CDR3nt: TGTGCCTGGAGTGCCAACCTCGGGGAGTGGGGGGGAGATACGCAGTATTTT
CDR3aa: CAWSANLGEWGGDTQYF

abundance: .
v_gene: TRBV27
j_gene: TRBJ2-1
d_gene: TRBD1
CDR3nt: TGTGCCAGCAGTTGGGGGACAGGGGCTTACAATGAGCAGTTCTTC
CDR3aa: CASSWGTGAYNEQFF

abundance: few
v_gene: TRBV2
j_gene: TRBJ2-5
d_gene: TRBD1
CDR3nt: TGTGCCAGCAGACTCGACAGGGTGGGACAAGAGACCCAGTACTTC
CDR3aa: CASRLDRVGQETQYF

abundance: .
v_gene: TRBV5-1
j_gene: TRBJ2-5
d_gene: TRBD1
CDR3nt: TGCGCCAGCACCAGGACAGGGGGCGAGGGAGAGACCCAGTACTTC
CDR3aa: CASTRTGGEGETQYF

abundance: .
v_gene: TRBV6-5
j_gene: TRBJ1-5
d_gene: TRBD1
CDR3nt: TGTGCCAGCAAGCGGACAGGGAGCAATCAGCCCCAGCATTTT
CDR3aa: CASKRTGSNQPQHF

abundance: .
v_gene: TRBV11-2
j_gene: TRBJ2-3
d_gene: TRBD2
CDR3nt: TGTGCCAGCAGCCCGACTAGCGGTACCCGCACAGATACGCAGTATTTT
CDR3aa: CASSPTSGTRTDTQYF

abundance: .
v_gene: TRBV10-3
j_gene: TRBJ2-3
d_gene: .
CDR3nt: TGTGCCACCCGAGCAGATACGCAGTATTTT
CDR3aa: CATRADTQYF

abundance: .
v_gene: TRBV2
j_gene: TRBJ2-7
d_gene: TRBD1
CDR3nt: TGTGCCAGCACCGGGGACAGCTACGAGCAGTACTTC
CDR3aa: CASTGDSYEQYF

abundance: .
v_gene: TRBV7-9
j_gene: TRBJ2-7
d_gene: TRBD1
CDR3nt: TGTGCCAGTGACCAACAGGGGGCTCTAGCCGAGCAGTACTTC
CDR3aa: CASDQQGALAEQYF

abundance: few
v_gene: TRBV11-2
j_gene: TRBJ2-5
d_gene: .
CDR3nt: TGTGCCAGCAGCTCACACCCTCGGGGGGCCGGGGCCCAGTACTTC
CDR3aa: CASSSHPRGAGAQYF

abundance: once
v_gene: TRBV9
j_gene: TRBJ2-3
d_gene: .
CDR3nt: TGTGCCAGCAGCGACGGTAGGGGGGTACTCACAGATACGCAGTATTTT
CDR3aa: CASSDGRGVLTDTQYF

abundance: once
v_gene: TRBV6-6
j_gene: TRBJ2-2
d_gene: .
CDR3nt: TGTGCCAGCAGTTACTCAGCCAGGGGTGGCACCGGGGAGCTGTTTTTT
CDR3aa: CASSYSARGGTGELFF

abundance: .
v_gene: TRBV5-4
j_gene: TRBJ1-4
d_gene: TRBD1
CDR3nt: TGTGCCAGCCGGCGGGACAGAACCGCAACTAATGAAAAACTGTTTTTT
CDR3aa: CASRRDRTATNEKLFF

abundance: .
v_gene: TRBV5-1
j_gene: TRBJ2-2
d_gene: TRBD2
CDR3nt: TGCGCCAGCAGCGCGACTAGCGGGGGCACCGGGGAGCTGTTTTTT
CDR3aa: CASSATSGGTGELFF

abundance: .
v_gene: TRBV2
j_gene: TRBJ2-7
d_gene: TRBD2
CDR3nt: TGTGCCAGCAGCCGGGGACTAGGAAGCTACGAGCAGTACTTC
CDR3aa: CASSRGLGSYEQYF

abundance: .
v_gene: TRBV2
j_gene: TRBJ2-5
d_gene: TRBD1
CDR3nt: TGTGCCAGCACGGGGACAGTACAAGAGACCCAGTACTTC
CDR3aa: CASTGTVQETQYF

abundance: few
v_gene: TRBV11-2
j_gene: TRBJ1-1
d_gene: .
CDR3nt: TGTGCCAGCAGCTTAGACCCGACAGCCAAAGCTTTCTTT
CDR3aa: CASSLDPTAKAFF

abundance: .
v_gene: TRBV9
j_gene: TRBJ2-7
d_gene: .
CDR3nt: TGTGCCAGCAGCCAAGATTACCCTGTCTACGAGCAGTACTTC
CDR3aa: CASSQDYPVYEQYF

abundance: .
v_gene: TRBV5-1
j_gene: TRBJ2-7
d_gene: .
CDR3nt: TGCGCCAGCAGTTCGACAGCCTACGAGCAGTACTTC
CDR3aa: CASSSTAYEQYF

abundance: .
v_gene: TRBV2
j_gene: TRBJ2-1
d_gene: .
CDR3nt: TGTGCCAGCAGTCGTATTCTCGGGGGTGTGGACAATGAGCAGTTCTTC
CDR3aa: CASSRILGGVDNEQFF

abundance: .
v_gene: TRBV15
j_gene: TRBJ1-1
d_gene: .
CDR3nt: TGTGCCACCAGCCCAGGGACAAGTAACACTGAAGCTTTCTTT
CDR3aa: CATSPGTSNTEAFF

abundance: .
v_gene: TRBV5-6
j_gene: TRBJ2-7
d_gene: .
CDR3nt: TGTGCCAGCAGCTTGGCACCGGACCCTACCGGCGAGCAGTACTTC
CDR3aa: CASSLAPDPTGEQYF

abundance: few
v_gene: TRBV28
j_gene: TRBJ1-6
d_gene: .
CDR3nt: TGTGCCAGCAGTTTGATGAATTCACCCCTCCACTTT
CDR3aa: CASSLMNSPLHF

abundance: .
v_gene: TRBV7-9
j_gene: TRBJ2-4
d_gene: .
CDR3nt: TGTGCCACCCGAGCCCCAGACCGGGACATAGCCAAAAACATTCAGTACTTC
CDR3aa: CATRAPDRDIAKNIQYF

abundance: .
v_gene: TRBV6-1
j_gene: TRBJ1-1
d_gene: .
CDR3nt: TGTGCCAGCTCGAGGGTTTTGGAGAACACTGAAGCTTTCTTT
CDR3aa: CASSRVLENTEAFF

abundance: .
v_gene: TRBV29-1
j_gene: TRBJ1-2
d_gene: .
CDR3nt: TGCAGCGTTGTGCCTCTAAACCGACGGACTTACTATGGCTACACCTTC
CDR3aa: CSVVPLNRRTYYGYTF

abundance: .
v_gene: TRBV29-1
j_gene: TRBJ2-5
d_gene: TRBD1
CDR3nt: TGCAGCGTTGAAGGAGGGTGGCAGGGGGCCCACTTC
CDR3aa: CSVEGGWQGAHF

abundance: .
v_gene: TRBV7-9
j_gene: TRBJ1-1
d_gene: TRBD1
CDR3nt: TGTGCCAGCAGCGTAACAGGGGGCTTTGAAGCTTTCTTT
CDR3aa: CASSVTGGFEAFF

abundance: .
v_gene: TRBV30
j_gene: TRBJ2-1
d_gene: .
CDR3nt: TGTGCCTGGAGCCGGGAAGCCTACAATGAGCAGTTCTTC
CDR3aa: CAWSREAYNEQFF

abundance: .
v_gene: TRBV27
j_gene: TRBJ2-7
d_gene: TRBD1
CDR3nt: TGTGCCATCCGTCGAACCGGGACAGGGGTGCGGGAGCAGTACTTC
CDR3aa: CAIRRTGTGVREQYF

abundance: once
v_gene: TRBV9
j_gene: TRBJ1-2
d_gene: .
CDR3nt: TGTGCCAGCAGCGTAGAGGCTTGGGTCCTGGGCTATGGCTACACCTTC
CDR3aa: CASSVEAWVLGYGYTF

abundance: .
v_gene: TRBV19
j_gene: TRBJ2-4
d_gene: TRBD1
CDR3nt: TGTGCCAGTAGTACTCCGCAGGGGGCTGCCAAAAACATTCAGTACTTC
CDR3aa: CASSTPQGAAKNIQYF

abundance: .
v_gene: TRBV29-1
j_gene: TRBJ2-5
d_gene: .
CDR3nt: TGCAGCGTAACAACTAACCAAGAGACCCAGTACTTC
CDR3aa: CSVTTNQETQYF

abundance: .
v_gene: TRBV30
j_gene: TRBJ2-5
d_gene: .
CDR3nt: TGTGCCTGGAGTGTGATGTGGGACCGGCAAGAGACCCAGTACTTC
CDR3aa: CAWSVMWDRQETQYF

abundance: .
v_gene: TRBV5-4
j_gene: TRBJ2-2
d_gene: TRBD1
CDR3nt: TGTGCCAGCAGCTTCTCCCGAGGGGGCAGCACCGGGGAGCTGTTTTTT
CDR3aa: CASSFSRGGSTGELFF

abundance: .
v_gene: TRBV30
j_gene: TRBJ1-5
d_gene: TRBD1
CDR3nt: TGTGCCTGGAGTGGGGGACAGTCCAATCAGCCCCAGCATTTT
CDR3aa: CAWSGGQSNQPQHF

abundance: once
v_gene: TRBV11-3
j_gene: TRBJ2-1
d_gene: .
CDR3nt: TGTGCCAGCAGCTTAGAACTAGCAGGTTACAATGAGCAGTTCTTC
CDR3aa: CASSLELAGYNEQFF

abundance: .
v_gene: TRBV7-9
j_gene: TRBJ2-2
d_gene: TRBD1
CDR3nt: TGTGCCAGCAGCTTCGGACAGGGGATCGGGGAGCTGTTTTTT
CDR3aa: CASSFGQGIGELFF

abundance: .
v_gene: TRBV28
j_gene: TRBJ1-2
d_gene: .
CDR3nt: TGTGCCAGCCTACCTTACAGGGAAATCTATGGCTACACCTTC
CDR3aa: CASLPYREIYGYTF

abundance: .
v_gene: TRBV5-1
j_gene: TRBJ2-1
d_gene: .
CDR3nt: TGCGCCAGCAGCTTAAGTCCCACTGTAGATGAGCAGTTCTTC
CDR3aa: CASSLSPTVDEQFF

abundance: .
v_gene: TRBV5-1
j_gene: TRBJ1-1
d_gene: .
CDR3nt: TGCGCCAGCAGCCAGGGGACGGTGAACACTGAAGCTTTCTTT
CDR3aa: CASSQGTVNTEAFF

abundance: once
v_gene: TRBV5-4
j_gene: TRBJ1-2
d_gene: .
CDR3nt: TGTGCCAGCAGCATTACAGGCCCCTTCTATGGCTACACCTTC
CDR3aa: CASSITGPFYGYTF